These 19 T cell receptor beta chains came from one sample sequenced in a study of CD8+CD57+ T cells in acquired aplastic anemia. TCR beta VDJ and CDR3 were profiled, and genomic DNA was the template. TCRdb re-called the reads through MiXCR, storing one row per CDR3 protein. The sample yields approximately 270,000 distinct CDR3 sequences, around 60% seen once. Sequenced sample: sorted CD4+, CD8+, or CD8+CD57+ T cells (not recorded which) from PBMCs. All receptors derive from a human donor with severe aplastic anemia or a healthy control (not recorded which).

Worth noting for this clonotype: An end of the junction does not agree with germline; a read error may underlie this. V usage is TRBV20-1 and J usage is TRBJ1-2; 7 positions agree with TRBD1. The V gene's germline CDR1 is DFQATT and CDR2 SNEGSKA (reference sequence). The CDR3 covers 13 residues. The CDR3 DNA follows: TGCGGTGCACTGACAGGGATTTCGTATGGCTACACCTTC. Translated: CGALTGISYGYTF.

The chain is built from TRBV7-9 and TRBJ1-2; D is unresolved. V shed 2 bases and J shed 8 bases, with 12 bases lying between them. Germline-derived CDR1 and CDR2 are SEHNR and FQNEAQ (reference sequence). The CDR3 has 13 amino acids. Here the CDR3 DNA reads TGTGCCAGCAGCTTAAGGAAGGAGGACGGCTACACCTTC. Translating gives CASSLRKEDGYTF. The whole variable domain, filled in from reference TRBV7-9 and TRBJ1-2, reads DTGVSQNPRHKITKRGQNVTFRCDPISEHNRLYWYRQTLGQGPEFLTYFQNEAQLEKSRLLSDRFSAERPKGSFSTLEIQRTEQGDSAMYLCASSLRKEDGYTFGSGTRLTVV.

This clonotype was seen repeatedly, ten times or more. The genes are TRBV20-1 and TRBJ1-5; D is unclear. The CDR3 runs 14 residues. V lost 6 bases and J 2 bases, leaving 14 bases between the germline ends. CDR1 is DFQATT and CDR2 is SNEGSKA in the germline V gene (reference sequence). This CDR3 reads CSALPWGGNQPQHF. CDR3 bases: TGCAGTGCGCTCCCCTGGGGTGGCAATCAGCCCCAGCATTTT.

This clonotype was picked up one time. The CDR3 is CSAGRTRRDTQYF. The DNA for the CDR3 is TGCAGTGCTGGGAGGACTAGACGTGACACGCAGTATTTT. The V call is TRBV20-1, the J call TRBJ2-3; 7 bases are shared with TRBD2. The CDR3 is 13 residues long. Germline V gene lookup returns CDR1 DFQATT and CDR2 SNEGSKA (reference sequence). V shed 5 bases, J shed 9 bases, and the junction held 11 bases outside the gene matches.

There are a few counts of this clonotype. The CDR3 here is CSVEVATQYF. CDR3 in DNA: TGCAGCGTTGAAGTGGCGACCCAGTACTTC. This chain joins TRBV29-1 and TRBJ2-5; D gene unclear. The CDR3 is 10 amino acids. The ends were cut back, 1 base at V and 7 bases at J, with 4 bases in the middle. Per the germline V gene, CDR1 is SQVTM and CDR2 is ANQGSEA.

This clonotype occurred a few times. The chain couples TRBV7-6 to TRBJ2-1; 9 bases map to TRBD1. Germline trimming cut 8 bases from V and 5 bases from J; bases unmatched to any gene: 7. The CDR3 runs 14 residues. Per the germline V gene, CDR1 is SGHVS and CDR2 is FNYEAQ. The CDR3 DNA reads TGTGCCAGCCAACAGGGGGCAGCGGACAATGAGCAGTTCTTC. As protein: CASQQGAADNEQFF.

The V call is TRBV9, the J call TRBJ2-1; TRBD1 might be the D (6 bases). From germline, CDR1 is SGDLS and CDR2 YYNGEE. This CDR3 comprises 16 residues. V was trimmed by 3 bases and J by 6 bases, leaving 19 bases between them. In nucleotides, the CDR3 is TGTGCCAGCAGCGGTTTCTCGACGGGACATTTCAATGAGCAGTTCTTC. The encoded protein is CASSGFSTGHFNEQFF.

Worth noting for this clonotype: One end of the junction does not line up with germline, which may come from a read error. The chain joins TRBV7-2 to TRBJ2-1; D is unresolved. This CDR3 comprises 16 residues. Germline V lookup: CDR1 SGHTA, CDR2 FQGNSA. The CDR3 nucleotides read TGTGCCAGCAGCTTATGGTTTAAGAGCTCCTACGATGAGCAGTTCTTC. Residues: CASSLWFKSSYDEQFF. The entire variable domain, with the rest obtained from reference TRBV7-2 and TRBJ2-1, is as follows: GAGVSQSPSNKVTEKGKDVELRCDPISGHTALYWYRQSLGQGLEFLIYFQGNSAPDKSGLPSDRFSAERTGGSVSTLTIQRTQQEDSAVYLCASSLWFKSSYDEQFFGPGTRLTVL.

The chain employs TRBV15 and TRBJ1-2, with D unclear. The V end lost 5 bases, the J end lost 2 bases, and 9 bases lay between the germline ends. CDR1 is LNHNV and CDR2 is YYDKDF in the germline V gene (reference sequence). The CDR3 runs to 13 residues. As DNA, the CDR3 is TGTGCCACCAGCGAGATAGAGAACTATGGCTACACCTTC. It yields the protein CATSEIENYGYTF.

As regards this clonotype: A much bigger clone sits one base away, suggesting this may be a read error. The chain is built from TRBV12-3 or TRBV12-4 and TRBJ2-6; 9 nucleotides line up with TRBD2. There are 18 residues in the CDR3. J was trimmed by 0 bases and V by 3 bases; bases with no gene match: 6. CDR3 nucleotide sequence: TGTGCCAGCAGTTTCCCTAGCGGGGTGTCCTCTGGGGCCAACGTCCTGACTTTC. Protein sequence: CASSFPSGVSSGANVLTF.

This clonotype appeared many times. The V and J genes are TRBV6-6 and TRBJ1-3, with a tentative D call TRBD1 (5 bases). V was pared by 4 bases and J by 0 bases, with 10 bases between. The CDR3 is made up of 15 amino acids. From germline, CDR1 is MNHNY and CDR2 SVGAGI (reference sequence). The CDR3 DNA reads TGTGCCAGCAGTTTGACAGTAAGCTCTGGAAACACCATATATTTT. Protein sequence: CASSLTVSSGNTIYF.

Notes on this clonotype: A read error may be the cause here, since a much bigger clone is one base away. No conserved phenylalanine or tryptophan ends this CDR3, so it is likely a read error. The rearrangement joins TRBV30 to TRBJ1-6, with D uncertain. The germline V gene has CDR1 GTSNPN and CDR2 SVGIG (reference sequence). V shed 0 bases and J shed 5 bases, with 14 bases lying between them. The CDR3 is made up of 16 amino acids. The CDR3 DNA is TGTGCCTGGAGTGTACTGTCCGGGATAAATAATTCACCCCTCCACTCT. Translated, it gives CAWSVLSGINNSPLHS.

This chain links TRBV7-9 with TRBJ2-7; 8 bases are shared with TRBD2. Germline V gives CDR1 SEHNR, CDR2 FQNEAQ (reference sequence). This CDR3 spans 15 amino acids. With V trimmed by 5 bases and J by 5 bases, 11 bases remained unmatched. The CDR3 nucleotides are TGTGCCAGCAGCGGACTAGCCTGGAGTGGCGACGAGCAGTACTTC. This encodes CASSGLAWSGDEQYF.

This clonotype came up once. V gene TRBV19 combines with J gene TRBJ2-3; TRBD1 might be the D (5 bases). The length of the CDR3 is 14 residues. V lost 5 bases, J lost 2 bases, and 11 bases lay in between. In germline, CDR1 is LNHDA, CDR2 SQIVND (reference sequence). The CDR3 DNA reads as TGTGCCAGTAGTGAACAGGCTTCCACAGATACGCAGTATTTT. This gives the protein CASSEQASTDTQYF.

The V call is TRBV7-2, the J call TRBJ2-7; perhaps TRBD1 as D (6 bases). The CDR3 runs to 14 residues. The germline V and J ends were trimmed by 5 bases and 2 bases, with 13 bases remaining between them. Germline V gene sequence: CDR1 SGHTA, CDR2 FQGNSA. CDR3 sequence (DNA): TGTGCCAGCAGCCCTTCGACAGGAGCCTACGAGCAGTACTTC. It is translated as CASSPSTGAYEQYF.

The chain recombines TRBV5-1 with TRBJ2-2; 11 bases are shared with TRBD2. This CDR3 contains 18 residues. The V segment lost 4 bases and the J segment 2 bases; nucleotides outside the gene matches: 10. The germline CDR1 and CDR2 sequences are SGHRS and YFSETQ. The CDR3 here is CASSPRTTSGTNTGELFF. The CDR3 nucleotides read TGCGCCAGCAGCCCTAGGACGACTAGCGGGACTAACACCGGGGAGCTGTTTTTT.

This clonotype appeared a few times. A much larger clone sits a single nucleotide away, making a read error possible. The chain links TRBV4-2 to TRBJ2-5; 9 nucleotides agree with TRBD1. V shed 1 base, J shed 7 bases, and the junction held 4 bases outside the gene matches. Germline V gene sequence: CDR1 LGHNA, CDR2 YNFKEQ. CDR3 size: 14 residues. This chain's CDR3 is CASSQAGTGRTQYF. In DNA, the CDR3 is TGTGCCAGCAGCCAAGCCGGGACAGGGAGGACCCAGTACTTC.

V gene TRBV20-1 combines with J gene TRBJ2-7, with D tentatively TRBD1 (5 bases). CDR1 is DFQATT, CDR2 SNEGSKA, per germline (reference sequence). The V end was cut by 3 bases, the J end by 3 bases, with 18 bases between. The CDR3 length is 15 residues. In nucleotides, the CDR3 is TGCAGTGCTAGCGTTGGTGACATGGGGCTCTACGAGCAGTACTTC. Protein sequence: CSASVGDMGLYEQYF.

As regards this clonotype: The CDR3 carries no conserved terminal phenylalanine or tryptophan, so it likely arises from a read error. This chain joins TRBV7-2 and TRBJ2-7, with 9 nucleotides matching TRBD1. With V trimmed by 1 base and J by 5 bases, 12 bases remained unmatched. The CDR3 contains 17 residues. In germline, CDR1 is SGHTA, CDR2 FQGNSA. The CDR3 is CASSLVGGDRGDDEQYL. For the CDR3, the DNA is TGTGCCAGCAGCTTAGTTGGTGGTGACAGGGGGGACGACGAGCAGTACCTC.